This is a list of T cell receptor beta chains from one sample in a study of vaccination effects on CD4 cells after COVID-19. Their specific antigens are unknown. Clones were sequenced by immunoSEQ multiplex PCR, and TCRdb holds only the in-frame ones, with some missing. The table has 35,000 to 45,000 clones, around 78% seen once. Material: CD4+ T cells from PBMCs cultured with a peptide pool, obtained before COVID-19 vaccination. Receptor source: a human donor who had a prior SARS-CoV-2 infection. CDR3s include the opening cysteine and the closing phenylalanine or tryptophan. Each record gives: D gene, V gene, clone size, J gene, CDR3 DNA, CDR3 protein. D genes are given only for firm matches. Clone size appears in some rows only: once, few, many, or a class for an expanded clone.

TRBD2	TRBV7-8	NA	TRBJ2-5	TGTGCCAGCAGCAAGAGACTAGCGGGGAGAGAGACCCAGTACTTC	CASSKRLAGRETQYF
TRBD1	TRBV30	NA	TRBJ2-3	TGTGCCTGGAGTGTGAAGACAGGGGGCGCGTGGGTCAAAACAGATACGCAGTATTTT	CAWSVKTGGAWVKTDTQYF
TRBD2	TRBV24-1	NA	TRBJ2-1	TGTGCCACCGAGGGACTAGCGGGGCCTAGCTCCTACAATGAGCAGTTCTTC	CATEGLAGPSSYNEQFF
NA	TRBV24-1	NA	TRBJ2-3	TGTGCCACCAGTGATGTGACAGCGACAGATACGCAGTATTTT	CATSDVTATDTQYF
TRBD1	TRBV30	NA	TRBJ1-3	TGTGCCTGGAGTTTACAGGGGACTGGAAACACCATATATTTT	CAWSLQGTGNTIYF
TRBD2	TRBV11-2	NA	TRBJ2-7	TGTGCCAGCAGCCTTGGACTAGCGGGGGGTACCGCCTACGAGCAGTACTTC	CASSLGLAGGTAYEQYF
NA	TRBV5-1	NA	TRBJ1-2	TGCGCCAGCAGCTTGGCCGACAGCCCTTACTATGGCTACACCTTC	CASSLADSPYYGYTF
NA	TRBV4-2	NA	TRBJ2-7	TGTGCCAGCAGCCCGCTGATTTCGCGCGAGCAGTACTTC	CASSPLISREQYF
NA	TRBV6-2/TRBV6-3	NA	TRBJ1-5	TGTGCCAGCAGTTACGGGGGGGGCCTCAATCAGCCCCAGCATTTT	CASSYGGGLNQPQHF
NA	TRBV2	once	TRBJ2-3	TGTGCCAGCTTTTCTGGAGGGTATAGCACAGATACGCAGTATTTT	CASFSGGYSTDTQYF
NA	TRBV5-4	NA	TRBJ1-1	TGTGCCAGCAGCCAAGACACAGGGTACACTGAAGCTTTCTTT	CASSQDTGYTEAFF
NA	TRBV6-5	few	TRBJ2-1	TGTGCCAGCAGTTACTCGAGGAATGAGCAGTTCTTC	CASSYSRNEQFF
NA	TRBV3-1/TRBV3-2	NA	TRBJ1-6	TGTGCCAGCAGCCAAGGGGGGGGCGCAGGGCCCCTCCACTTT	CASSQGGGAGPLHF
TRBD2	TRBV6-5	NA	TRBJ2-1	TGTGCCAGCAGATGGACTAGCGCCAATGAGCAGTTCTTC	CASRWTSANEQFF
NA	TRBV7-6	NA	TRBJ2-1	TGTGCCAGCAGTATTAGAGCGAGTTCCTACAATGAGCAGTTCTTC	CASSIRASSYNEQFF
NA	TRBV5-1	NA	TRBJ2-7	TGCGCCAGCAGCTGGGAGAGAAGCTCCTACGAGCAGTACTTC	CASSWERSSYEQYF
TRBD2	TRBV7-2	NA	TRBJ2-2	TGTGCCAGCAGCCTCCTGGGACTAGCCTCGGGGGAGCTGTTTTTT	CASSLLGLASGELFF
TRBD1	TRBV3-1/TRBV3-2	NA	TRBJ1-2	TGTGCCAGCAGCCCCCTTACGGGCAGGGGGCCCCACTATGGCTACACCTTC	CASSPLTGRGPHYGYTF
TRBD1	TRBV23-1	NA	TRBJ1-4	TGCGCCAGCAGGGTGATGGCCGGGACAGGGGCGTGGGAAAAACTGTTTTTT	CASRVMAGTGAWEKLFF
TRBD1	TRBV5-4	few	TRBJ2-5	TGTGCCAGCAGCACGACAACAGGGGAAGAGACCCAGTACTTC	CASSTTTGEETQYF
TRBD2	TRBV5-4	NA	TRBJ2-3	TGTGCCAGCAGCTTAAAAGCGGGGAGCACAGATACGCAGTATTTT	CASSLKAGSTDTQYF
TRBD2	TRBV7-2	NA	TRBJ2-4	TGTGCCAGCAGCCCGGGGGAGGGTTGGAACATTCAGTACTTC	CASSPGEGWNIQYF
TRBD1	TRBV7-2	NA	TRBJ2-7	TGTGCCAGCAGCTCCCGGACAGGGCTTCTCGAGCAGTACTTC	CASSSRTGLLEQYF
TRBD2	TRBV10-3	NA	TRBJ2-3	TGTGCCATCAGTGGGCATTCGGGGACTAGCGGGAGAGATACGCAGTATTTT	CAISGHSGTSGRDTQYF
NA	TRBV11-1	NA	TRBJ2-7	TGTGCCAGCAGTTTGGCCGGGGGTCCCTACGAGCAGTACTTC	CASSLAGGPYEQYF
NA	TRBV27	NA	TRBJ1-2	TGTGCCAGCGGCAGGGGCCCGGCCAACTATGGCTACACCTTC	CASGRGPANYGYTF
NA	TRBV2	NA	TRBJ2-1	TGTGCCAGCAGTGATGAGGGGGGCTACAATGAGCAGTTCTTC	CASSDEGGYNEQFF
TRBD1	TRBV14	NA	TRBJ1-5	TGTGCCAGCAGCCAAGATCGATCCGAGACAGGGATCAATCAGCCCCAGCATTTT	CASSQDRSETGINQPQHF
NA	TRBV5-1	once	TRBJ1-2	TGCGCCAGCAGCTTGGCCGGTGGCATCGTGAACTATGGCTACACCTTC	CASSLAGGIVNYGYTF
NA	TRBV6-5	NA	TRBJ1-1	TGTGCCAGCGGGGGAGCAGGCGAATTGAACACTGAAGCTTTCTTT	CASGGAGELNTEAFF
TRBD2	TRBV7-9	NA	TRBJ2-1	TGTGCCAGCAGCTTACTTGGAACTAGCGGGATCGATGAGCAGTTCTTC	CASSLLGTSGIDEQFF
TRBD1	TRBV2	few	TRBJ2-2	TGTGCCAGCAGTGAAGGACAGGGGGACACCGGGGAGCTGTTTTTT	CASSEGQGDTGELFF
TRBD1	TRBV3-1/TRBV3-2	few	TRBJ2-7	TGTGCCAGCAGCCCGTGGGACAGTTCCTACGAGCAGTACTTC	CASSPWDSSYEQYF
NA	TRBV7-9	NA	TRBJ1-1	TGTGCCAGCAGCCCACAAGGGGGGGCAGGGGCTTTCTTT	CASSPQGGAGAFF
NA	TRBV20-1	once	TRBJ2-5	TGCAGTGCTTTGACGTTCGAGACCCAGTACTTC	CSALTFETQYF
NA	TRBV7-9	once	TRBJ2-3	TGTGCCAGCAGCTTAGACCCTAGCTCAGATACGCAGTATTTT	CASSLDPSSDTQYF
NA	TRBV7-9	NA	TRBJ2-5	TGTGCCAGCAGCTCGATGAGGGGATCAGAGACCCAGTACTTC	CASSSMRGSETQYF
NA	TRBV2	few	TRBJ2-7	TGTGCCAGCAACGGATTAAGAACCAGTTCGGGGGAGCAGTACTTC	CASNGLRTSSGEQYF
NA	TRBV3-1/TRBV3-2	once	TRBJ2-7	TGTGCCAGCAGCCAAGTTGCGGGGAGCTACGAGCAGTACTTC	CASSQVAGSYEQYF
TRBD2	TRBV4-1	NA	TRBJ2-1	TGCGCCAGCAGCCATCCCCTTAAAGCGGGAGGGCCCGGGAATGAGCAGTTCTTC	CASSHPLKAGGPGNEQFF
NA	TRBV29-1	once	TRBJ2-2	TGCAGCGGTCGAGACACCGGGGAGCTGTTTTTT	CSGRDTGELFF
TRBD2	TRBV11-3	NA	TRBJ2-3	TGTGCCAGCAGTCGGGGACTAGCGAGCTATCTTAGCACAGATACGCAGTATTTT	CASSRGLASYLSTDTQYF
TRBD1	TRBV6-2/TRBV6-3	NA	TRBJ2-7	TGTGCCAGCAGTTACTTTTGGACAGGCTCCTACGAGCAGTACTTC	CASSYFWTGSYEQYF
NA	TRBV30	once	TRBJ2-7	TGTGCCTGGAGTGAGACGACAGAGGACGAGCAGTACTTC	CAWSETTEDEQYF
TRBD2	TRBV20-1	NA	TRBJ2-5	TGCAGTGCTAGTGGACTAGCGGGGGGGCCATCAGAGACCCAGTACTTC	CSASGLAGGPSETQYF
NA	TRBV7-2	few	TRBJ2-2	TGTGCCAGCAGCTCATTCCCTCGGGGGGCGGCCGGGGAGCTGTTTTTT	CASSSFPRGAAGELFF
TRBD1	TRBV9	NA	TRBJ2-1	TGTGCCAGCAGCAAGACACAGGGGACACCATACAATGAGCAGTTCTTC	CASSKTQGTPYNEQFF
TRBD2	TRBV7-8	NA	TRBJ2-7	TGTGCCAGCAGCTTAGCGCGGGGGGGTGCAGGGGCGGGCCAATACGAGCAGTACTTC	CASSLARGGAGAGQYEQYF
TRBD2	TRBV19	NA	TRBJ2-1	TGTGCCAGTAGTAGCGGGGGGCGGTCCTACAATGAGCAGTTCTTC	CASSSGGRSYNEQFF
NA	TRBV9	few	TRBJ2-4	TGTGCCAGCAGCGCCGAGGGGGGACAGTTCAACATTCAGTACTTC	CASSAEGGQFNIQYF
TRBD1	TRBV2	once	TRBJ1-2	TGTGCCAGCAGCCGACAGGGTGACTATGGCTACACCTTC	CASSRQGDYGYTF
NA	TRBV19	few	TRBJ1-3	TGTGCCAGTATCCGGGGGTGGGCGGACTCTGGAAACACCATATATTTT	CASIRGWADSGNTIYF